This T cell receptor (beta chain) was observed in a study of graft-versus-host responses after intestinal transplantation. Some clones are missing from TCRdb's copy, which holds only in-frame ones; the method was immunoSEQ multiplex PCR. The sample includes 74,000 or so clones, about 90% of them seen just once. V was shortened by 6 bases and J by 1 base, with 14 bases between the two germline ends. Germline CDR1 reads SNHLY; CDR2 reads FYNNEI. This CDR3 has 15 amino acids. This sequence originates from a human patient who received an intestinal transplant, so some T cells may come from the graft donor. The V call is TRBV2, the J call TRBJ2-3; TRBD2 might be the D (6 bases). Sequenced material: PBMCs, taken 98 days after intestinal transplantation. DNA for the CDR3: TGTGCCAGCAGCGGAGGGGTATTGGGCACAGATACGCAGTATTTT. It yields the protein CASSGGVLGTDTQYF.